This T cell receptor (beta chain) was found in a study of blood T cell repertoires in COVID-19. Authors' methods: Estimation of nucleated cell counts was performed using reference gene primer amplification. Generated by immunoSEQ multiplex PCR, the TCRdb table keeps only in-frame clones and is missing some. V, J and clone size are those of that table, while D and trimming were read from the DNA. There are some 200,000 clones in the sample; around 90% occur only once, and about 12% lies in the top ten. Germline CDR1 reads DFQATT; CDR2 reads SNEGSKA (reference sequence). The V end was cut by 3 bases, the J end by 7 bases, with 15 bases between. This CDR3 contains 13 residues.

The origin of this receptor is a young woman who had recovered from COVID-19. The chain links TRBV20-1 to TRBJ2-5; perhaps TRBD2 as D (6 bases). The sequenced material came from peripheral blood. Written as DNA, the CDR3 is TGCAGTGCTAGTATCCCAGCCGGGGGGACCCAGTACTTC. It is translated as CSASIPAGGTQYF.